These 31 T cell receptor beta chains came from one sample sequenced in a study of T cell repertoires in cytomegalovirus infection. For these TCRs, the target antigens are not known. TCRdb reprocessed the reads via MiXCR and lists one record per CDR3 protein. Found here are 600,000 to 700,000 distinct CDR3 sequences, roughly 36% of them singletons; the top ten hold about 20%. The sample here was cultured PBMCs, taken from culture after CMV antigen stimulation. These receptors all stem from a human donor in good health (CMV status not recorded). Some clones in this sample may be carry-over from other donors' samples.

This clonotype was picked up many times. The J gene is TRBJ1-6, the V gene TRBV4-3; tentatively, D is TRBD1 (5 bases). The CDR3 sequence is 18 residues long. Germline assignment: CDR1 LGHNA and CDR2 YSLEER. The germline V and J ends were trimmed by 0 bases and 10 bases, with 22 bases remaining between them. The CDR3 DNA is TGCGCCAGCAGCCAAGATATCGGTGGGACGGGGGGGGGATCACCCCTCCACTTT. It codes for CASSQDIGGTGGGSPLHF.

This chain connects TRBV20-1 to TRBJ1-1; tentative D call: TRBD1 (6 bases). Between the trimmed V and J ends, which lost 8 bases and 4 bases, there was a span of 17 bases. Germline CDR1 is DFQATT and CDR2 is SNEGSKA (reference sequence). The CDR3 is made up of 13 amino acids. CDR3 bases: TGCAGTCCTGCCTTACAGGGTCGCACTGAAGCTTTCTTT. As protein: CSPALQGRTEAFF.

This clonotype has ten or more counts. V usage is TRBV7-2 and J usage is TRBJ2-2; 11 bases agree with TRBD2. Germline CDR1 reads SGHTA; CDR2 reads FQGNSA. Trimming at V came to 5 bases and at J to 4 bases, leaving 12 bases not matched to a gene. The CDR3 covers 18 residues. CDR3 amino acids: CASSLVPGLAASTGELFF. The CDR3 bases are TGTGCCAGCAGCCTCGTCCCGGGACTAGCGGCCTCCACCGGGGAGCTGTTTTTT.

In this sample, this clonotype turned up a few times. This chain uses TRBV2 with TRBJ2-3; D perhaps matches TRBD2 (6 bases). With 3 bases removed from V and 1 base from J, the gap between germline ends came to 11 bases. CDR1 and CDR2 from the germline V gene are SNHLY and FYNNEI. The CDR3 runs 15 residues. The CDR3 sequence is CASSEDTGGTDTQYF. The CDR3 bases are TGTGCCAGCAGTGAGGACACGGGGGGCACAGATACGCAGTATTTT.

The genes are TRBV20-1 and TRBJ2-7; D is unresolved. The CDR3 has 15 amino acids. V gave up 0 bases and J gave up 0 bases, with 12 bases separating them. CDR1 and CDR2 (germline): DFQATT, SNEGSKA (reference sequence). CDR3 protein: CSARDLRKNSYEQYF. The CDR3 nucleotides read TGCAGTGCTAGAGATCTGAGGAAAAACTCCTACGAGCAGTACTTC.

This clonotype was found a few times. The gene calls are TRBV10-3 and TRBJ1-1, with D perhaps TRBD1 (5 bases). The CDR3 is 14 amino acids. Deletions cut 10 bases from V and 5 bases from J, with 20 bases between. CDR1 ENHRY and CDR2 SYGVKD come from the germline V gene. The CDR3 DNA sequence: TGTGCCACCCGACCCCGCCAGGGAAGTACTGAAGCTTTCTTT. It translates to CATRPRQGSTEAFF.

This clonotype has at least ten counts. V and J are TRBV7-2 and TRBJ2-7; D perhaps matches TRBD1 (6 bases). Looked up from germline, CDR1 is SGHTA and CDR2 is FQGNSA. The CDR3 runs 14 residues. V was shortened by 5 bases and J by 3 bases, with 14 bases between the two germline ends. CDR3 bases: TGTGCCAGCAGCACCTACCCGACAGGCTACGAGCAGTACTTC. It translates to CASSTYPTGYEQYF.

V usage is TRBV4-3 and J usage is TRBJ2-1; 9 bases fit TRBD1. The CDR3 totals 16 residues. Looked up from germline, CDR1 is LGHNA and CDR2 is YSLEER. The trim removed 4 bases at V and 2 bases at J, leaving 6 bases unmatched. The CDR3 is CASSLNRGPAYNEQFF. CDR3 DNA sequence: TGCGCCAGCAGCCTTAACAGGGGGCCGGCCTACAATGAGCAGTTCTTC.

The chain joins TRBV6-6 to TRBJ2-7; the D is unclear. The CDR3 sequence is 14 residues long. Germline V gene data show CDR1 as MNHNY and CDR2 as SVGAGI (reference sequence). Trimming took 4 bases from V and 3 from J, leaving 13 bases between them. CDR3 sequence: CASSFNEGYYEQYF. CDR3 DNA sequence: TGTGCCAGCAGTTTCAACGAAGGCTACTACGAGCAGTACTTC.

The J gene is TRBJ1-1, the V gene TRBV19; possibly TRBD1 for D (6 bases). Looked up from germline, CDR1 is LNHDA and CDR2 is SQIVND (reference sequence). The CDR3 loop spans 14 amino acids. Trimming took 5 bases from V and 1 from J, leaving 11 bases between them. The DNA of the CDR3 is TGTGCCAGTAGTCGGGTAGGGGGGAACACTGAAGCTTTCTTT. Amino acids: CASSRVGGNTEAFF. The entire variable domain, with the rest obtained from reference TRBV19 and TRBJ1-1, is as follows: DGGITQSPKYLFRKEGQNVTLSCEQNLNHDAMYWYRQDPGQGLRLIYYSQIVNDFQKGDIAEGYSVSREKKESFPLTVTSAQKNPTAFYLCASSRVGGNTEAFFGQGTRLTVV.

The chain recombines TRBV7-6 with TRBJ1-2, with TRBD1 matching 7 bases. Germline V gives CDR1 SGHVS, CDR2 FNYEAQ. This CDR3 spans 15 amino acids. The J segment lost 6 bases and the V segment lost 5 bases, leaving 12 bases of the junction unmatched. CDR3 amino acids: CASSHLDRERNGYTF. The CDR3 DNA reads TGTGCCAGCAGCCACCTCGACAGGGAAAGAAATGGCTACACCTTC. Looking up the rest from reference TRBV7-6 and TRBJ1-2 gives the full variable domain: GAGVSQSPRYKVTKRGQDVALRCDPISGHVSLYWYRQALGQGPEFLTYFNYEAQQDKSGLPNDRFSAERPEGSISTLTIQRTEQRDSAMYRCASSHLDRERNGYTFGSGTRLTVV.

This clonotype was seen more than once but under ten times. The CDR3 is CASSQGERGPSPDTQYF. DNA for the CDR3: TGTGCCAGCAGCCAAGGGGAGCGGGGGCCGTCCCCTGATACGCAGTATTTT. The genes are TRBV4-2 and TRBJ2-3; the match to TRBD2 covers 8 bases. The CDR3 has 17 amino acids. From germline, CDR1 is LGHNA and CDR2 YNFKEQ. Trimming took 1 base from V and 6 from J; bases not matched to a gene: 12.

This clonotype has only one observation. The chain uses TRBV12-5 and TRBJ2-1, with TRBD1 matching over 11 bases. This CDR3 comprises 16 residues. CDR1 is LGHNT, CDR2 FRNRAP, per germline. After removal of 0 bases from V and 9 bases from J, the junction contained 7 bases not matched to a gene. The CDR3 here is CASGLVHGTGGSEQFF. The CDR3 nucleotides read TGTGCTAGTGGTTTGGTACATGGGACAGGGGGAAGTGAGCAGTTCTTC.

V and J are TRBV7-2 and TRBJ1-2; D is possibly TRBD1 (5 bases). This CDR3 region has 15 residues. CDR1 and CDR2 from the germline V gene are SGHTA and FQGNSA. The V and J ends lost 2 bases and 3 bases respectively, with 13 bases between them. The CDR3 DNA is TGTGCCAGCAGCTTAATGGGGGGGGGGGACTATGGCTACACCTTC. As protein: CASSLMGGGDYGYTF.

The chain carries TRBV7-2 and TRBJ1-5; D possibly corresponds to TRBD1 (5 bases). Germline CDR1 reads SGHTA; CDR2 reads FQGNSA. Trimming took off 3 bases at V and 6 bases at J, with 12 bases between the two ends. This CDR3 comprises 14 residues. The CDR3 region is CASSFWGGGQPQHF. The CDR3 DNA sequence: TGTGCCAGCAGCTTCTGGGGGGGAGGTCAGCCCCAGCATTTT.

The chain couples TRBV7-8 to TRBJ1-4; TRBD1 matches 7 bases. CDR1 SGHVS and CDR2 FQNEAQ come from the germline V gene. The CDR3 totals 15 residues. The J segment lost 8 bases and the V segment lost 6 bases, leaving 12 bases of the junction unmatched. The CDR3 region is CASRDKDRPTEKLFF. CDR3 nucleotide sequence: TGTGCCAGCAGGGATAAGGACAGGCCTACGGAAAAACTGTTTTTT.

This clonotype was observed a handful of times. The chain carries TRBV6-8 and TRBJ1-4, with D maybe TRBD1 (5 bases). Trimming took off 2 bases at V and 5 bases at J, with 12 bases between the two ends. Per germline, CDR1 MNHGY and CDR2 SAAAGT. The CDR3 is made up of 15 amino acids. CDR3 sequence: CASSYGGELNEKLFF. The CDR3 DNA follows: TGTGCCAGCAGTTACGGGGGGGAGTTGAATGAAAAACTGTTTTTT.

This chain links TRBV11-3 with TRBJ1-1; TRBD1 agrees at 7 bases. This CDR3 spans 14 amino acids. The trim removed 5 bases at V and 1 base at J, leaving 4 bases unmatched. Germline-derived CDR1 and CDR2 are SGHNT and YENEEA. For the CDR3, the DNA is TGTGCCAGCAGCCTTGGGACAGAGAACACTGAAGCTTTCTTT. Translating gives CASSLGTENTEAFF.

The CDR3: CASSGLQWGGQYF. CDR3 sequence (DNA): TGTGCCAGTTCCGGGTTACAATGGGGAGGCCAGTACTTC. This sequence joins TRBV19 and TRBJ2-5, with a weak D call TRBD2 (6 bases). CDR1 and CDR2 from the germline V gene are LNHDA and SQIVND (reference sequence). The germline V and J ends were trimmed by 8 bases and 10 bases, with 20 bases remaining between them. The CDR3 is 13 amino acids. The full variable domain, its missing parts supplied by reference TRBV19 and TRBJ2-5, is DGGITQSPKYLFRKEGQNVTLSCEQNLNHDAMYWYRQDPGQGLRLIYYSQIVNDFQKGDIAEGYSVSREKKESFPLTVTSAQKNPTAFYLCASSGLQWGGQYFGPGTRLLVL.

The rearrangement joins TRBV29-1 to TRBJ2-3, with D perhaps TRBD1 or TRBD2 (5 bases each). With 4 bases removed from V and 10 bases from J, the gap between germline ends came to 12 bases. Germline-derived CDR1 and CDR2 are SQVTM and ANQGSEA. CDR3 length: 11 residues. CDR3: CSVVVGTPQYF. CDR3 coding DNA: TGCAGCGTTGTGGTTGGGACGCCGCAGTATTTT.

This clonotype was seen more than once but under ten times. This rearrangement joins TRBV6-5 to TRBJ2-7, with D possibly being TRBD1 (6 bases). Trimming stripped 6 bases from V and 0 bases from J, with 15 bases between. The germline CDR1 and CDR2 sequences are MNHEY and SVGAGI. The CDR3 consists of 15 residues. The CDR3 region is CASRSDRVSSYEQYF. Written as DNA, the CDR3 is TGTGCCAGCAGGTCGGACAGAGTGAGCTCCTACGAGCAGTACTTC.

The V call is TRBV6-6, the J call TRBJ2-5; 8 bases align to TRBD1. The CDR3 runs to 13 residues. Unmatched junction bases numbered 9, after V lost 11 bases and J lost 4 bases. CDR1 and CDR2 (germline): MNHNY, SVGAGI (reference sequence). The CDR3 spells CALGQGRLETQYF. CDR3 bases: TGTGCCCTTGGACAGGGCAGACTAGAGACCCAGTACTTC.

In its sample, this clonotype was seen a few times. The rearrangement links TRBV7-9 to TRBJ1-1; the D is unclear. This CDR3 spans 14 amino acids. Deletions cut 2 bases from V and 0 bases from J, with 7 bases between. Germline CDR1 reads SEHNR; CDR2 reads FQNEAQ (reference sequence). The CDR3 region is CASSLNMVNTEAFF. In DNA form, the CDR3 reads TGTGCCAGCAGCTTAAATATGGTGAACACTGAAGCTTTCTTT. The entire variable domain, with the rest obtained from reference TRBV7-9 and TRBJ1-1, is as follows: DTGVSQNPRHKITKRGQNVTFRCDPISEHNRLYWYRQTLGQGPEFLTYFQNEAQLEKSRLLSDRFSAERPKGSFSTLEIQRTEQGDSAMYLCASSLNMVNTEAFFGQGTRLTVV.

V is TRBV28 and J is TRBJ2-6; D is unresolved. In germline, CDR1 is MDHEN, CDR2 SYDVKM. Trimming took off 11 bases at V and 2 bases at J, with 7 bases between the two ends. The CDR3 is 12 amino acids. CDR3 sequence reads: CAGNTGANVLTF. The CDR3 DNA reads TGTGCCGGAAACACTGGGGCCAACGTCCTGACTTTC. Variable domain in full (rest from reference TRBV28 and TRBJ2-6): DVKVTQSSRYLVKRTGEKVFLECVQDMDHENMFWYRQDPGLGLRLIYFSYDVKMKEKGDIPEGYSVSREKKERFSLILESASTNQTSMYLCAGNTGANVLTFGAGSRLTVL.

This clonotype has only a few counts. The rearrangement links TRBV12-3 or TRBV12-4 to TRBJ2-7; 9 positions agree with TRBD2. This CDR3 region has 15 residues. Germline trimming cut 3 bases from V and 1 base from J; bases unmatched to any gene: 4. Written as DNA, the CDR3 is TGTGCCAGCAGTTTTGCTAGCGGGGTATCCTACGAGCAGTACTTC. As protein: CASSFASGVSYEQYF.

V gene TRBV5-1 combines with J gene TRBJ1-1, with 8 nucleotides matching TRBD1. The germline V gene encodes CDR1 SGHRS and CDR2 YFSETQ. With 4 bases clipped from V and 4 bases from J, the junction kept 3 bases outside the gene matches. The CDR3 has 13 residues. CDR3 region: CASSEGTGTEAFF. In DNA form, the CDR3 reads TGCGCCAGCAGCGAGGGGACAGGCACTGAAGCTTTCTTT.

This sequence joins TRBV6-6 and TRBJ2-7, with 8 bases aligning to TRBD1. The length of the CDR3 is 17 residues. The germline V gene has CDR1 MNHNY and CDR2 SVGAGI (reference sequence). The junction had 9 bases not matched to a gene; V was cut back by 0 bases and J by 2 bases. For the CDR3, the DNA is TGTGCCAGCAGTTACTCGAACCCGGGACAGGCCCCCTACGAGCAGTACTTC. Translated: CASSYSNPGQAPYEQYF.

CDR3 region: CASSEGGYTYEQYF. The CDR3 DNA reads as TGTGCCAGCAGTGAAGGGGGCTATACCTACGAGCAGTACTTC. The chain has TRBV6-1 and TRBJ2-7, with a possible D match to TRBD1 (5 bases). V dropped 1 base and J dropped 2 bases, with 9 bases sitting between them. This CDR3 is 14 amino acids long. Germline CDR1 MNHNS, CDR2 SASEGT.

This clonotype was picked up a small number of times. CDR3 region: CASSSEGARDTQYF. For the CDR3, the DNA is TGTGCCAGCAGTTCAGAGGGGGCGCGAGATACGCAGTATTTT. The chain carries TRBV7-2 and TRBJ2-3; 7 nucleotides agree with TRBD1. Trimming took 6 bases from V and 5 from J; bases not matched to a gene: 8. Germline CDR1 SGHTA, CDR2 FQGNSA. CDR3 length: 14 residues.

The V gene is TRBV2, the J gene TRBJ1-6; the D is unclear. Germline V gene sequence: CDR1 SNHLY, CDR2 FYNNEI. The CDR3 runs 12 residues. Trimming removed 3 bases from V and 16 bases from J, with 13 bases in between. The CDR3 loop reads CASSDSQTRLHF. The CDR3 coding sequence is TGTGCCAGCAGTGATTCCCAGACCCGACTCCACTTT. Combining the CDR3 with reference TRBV2 and TRBJ1-6 gives the whole variable domain EPEVTQTPSHQVTQMGQEVILRCVPISNHLYFYWYRQILGQKVEFLVSFYNNEISEKSEIFDDQFSVERPDGSNFTLKIRSTKLEDSAMYFCASSDSQTRLHFGNGTRLTVT.

The rearrangement joins TRBV12-3 or TRBV12-4 to TRBJ2-1; 14 bases are a match to TRBD2. Unmatched junction bases numbered 8, after V lost 6 bases and J lost 7 bases. This CDR3 is built from 16 residues. The chain's CDR3 is CASSLVGLAGVNEQFF. The CDR3 nucleotides are TGTGCCAGCAGCCTGGTGGGACTAGCGGGAGTTAATGAGCAGTTCTTC.